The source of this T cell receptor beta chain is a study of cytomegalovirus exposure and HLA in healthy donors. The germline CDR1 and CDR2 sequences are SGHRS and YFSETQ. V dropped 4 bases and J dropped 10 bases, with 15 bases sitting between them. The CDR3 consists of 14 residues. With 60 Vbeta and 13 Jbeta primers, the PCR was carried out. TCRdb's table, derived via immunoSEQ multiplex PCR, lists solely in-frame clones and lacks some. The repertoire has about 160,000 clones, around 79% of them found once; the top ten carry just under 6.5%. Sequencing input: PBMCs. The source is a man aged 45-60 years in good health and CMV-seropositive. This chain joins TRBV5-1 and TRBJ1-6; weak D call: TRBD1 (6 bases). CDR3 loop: CASSRQKGESPLHF. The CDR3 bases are TGCGCCAGCAGCCGACAGAAGGGGGAATCACCCCTCCACTTT.